This is a list of T cell receptor beta chains from one sample in a study of technical replicates of blood from a few donors. The table came from immunoSEQ multiplex PCR; TCRdb's copy has only in-frame clones and leaves some out. Here the sample spans 40,000 to 55,000 clones, approximately 95% being singletons. Specimen: T cells isolated from PBMCs. The receptors originated from a human donor in good health. Each CDR3 is given with its conserved first and last residue.

TRBJ2-6,TRBV7-3,CAGGSGPGGGANVLTF
TRBJ2-3,TRBV29-1,CSDLDLGLDTQYF
TRBJ2-7,TRBV5-1,CASSYRDRAGEQYF
TRBJ2-7,TRBV2,CASSRTVEQYF
TRBJ1-2,TRBV7-3,CASSLTVTGLYGYTF
TRBJ2-1,TRBV6-5,CASRQTSGSYDEQFF
TRBJ2-3,TRBV6-6,CASSYGLAGDTQYF
TRBJ2-3,TRBV18,CASSPPGLRTSGTDTQYF
TRBJ1-1,TRBV29-1,CSVVGGNTEAFF
TRBJ1-1,TRBV19,CASSIEGTGAREAFF
TRBJ1-3,TRBV5-1,CASKQLPRSGNTIYF
TRBJ2-1,TRBV29-1,CSVDDQVSYNEQFF
TRBJ1-5,TRBV19,CASSIYLSQPQHF
TRBJ1-3,TRBV4-2,CASSRSSGTVAYTIYF
TRBJ2-7,TRBV15,CATSSVAGFRGEQYF
TRBJ2-7,TRBV14,CASSQHLTGAHYEQYF
TRBJ1-1,TRBV7-2,CASSFLRSNTEAFF
TRBJ2-6,TRBV18,CASSPRLSGANVLTF
TRBJ1-2,TRBV14,CASSQVPQGSYTF
TRBJ1-5,TRBV5-1,CASSLEDTTLEPQHF
TRBJ2-1,TRBV25-1,CASSEYLASDEQFF
TRBJ1-1,TRBV7-3,CASSLSGGQGTEAFF
TRBJ2-5,TRBV6-5,CASSYIEGGETQYF
TRBJ2-5,TRBV7-3,CASSWGGTGKETQYF
TRBJ1-1,TRBV18,CASSRTGTGGLGNTEAFF
TRBJ1-2,TRBV6-4,CASSGAGTEGFPNYGYTF
TRBJ2-5,TRBV2,CASSGIVETQYF
TRBJ2-7,TRBV19,CATSSGRAPTYEQYF
TRBJ2-3,TRBV11-2,CASSLGRETDTQYF
TRBJ2-5,TRBV5-1,CASSLALIQETQYF
TRBJ2-7,TRBV30,CAWSRNSGAYEQYF
TRBJ1-4,TRBV27,CASSLYQGAKLFF
TRBJ2-6,TRBV28,CASREQESGANVLTF
TRBJ2-3,TRBV19,CASPLAADTQYF
TRBJ2-7,TRBV7-9,CASTQQGVPYEQYF
TRBJ2-7,TRBV27,CASSLLAGYEQYF
TRBJ2-7,TRBV10-3,CAISGWASGVYEQYF